The 23 T cell receptor beta chains listed next were all sequenced from one sample in a study of blood T cell repertoires in COVID-19. Clones were sequenced by immunoSEQ multiplex PCR, and TCRdb holds only the in-frame ones, with some missing. The table includes around 320,000 clones, roughly nine tenths detected once. The specimen sequenced was PBMCs or T cells enriched from blood (not recorded which). The origin of the receptors is a young woman who had been exposed to COVID-19.

V and J are TRBV10-3 and TRBJ1-6; D gene unclear. V lost 11 bases to trimming and J lost 0 bases, with 8 bases between them. The CDR3 runs 13 residues. Germline CDR1 reads ENHRY; CDR2 reads SYGVKD. The CDR3, as DNA: TGTGCCGCGACAAGCTCCTATAATTCACCCCTCCACTTT. This translates into CAATSSYNSPLHF.

The chain joins TRBV5-1 to TRBJ2-3, with TRBD2 identical over 11 bases. The junction had 7 bases not matched to a gene; V was cut back by 3 bases and J by 4 bases. Germline V gene lookup returns CDR1 SGHRS and CDR2 YFSETQ. The CDR3 is 16 residues long. In nucleotides, the CDR3 is TGCGCCAGCAGCTCCACAATAGCGGGGGGGGCAGATACGCAGTATTTT. Protein product: CASSSTIAGGADTQYF.

The chain employs TRBV5-1 and TRBJ1-1; a weak D match, TRBD1 (5 bases). The V gene's germline CDR1 is SGHRS and CDR2 YFSETQ. The CDR3 has 15 amino acids. V lost 4 bases to trimming and J lost 0 bases, with 13 bases between them. The CDR3 here is CASSPRRDLNTEAFF. CDR3 nucleotide sequence: TGCGCCAGCAGCCCCCGGCGGGACTTGAACACTGAAGCTTTCTTT.

The chain employs TRBV20-1 and TRBJ2-7, with D unclear. From germline, CDR1 is DFQATT and CDR2 SNEGSKA (reference sequence). V dropped 3 bases and J dropped 4 bases, with 7 bases sitting between them. This CDR3 is built from 11 residues. DNA for the CDR3: TGCAGTGCTAGGTCCCAATACGAGCAGTACTTC. Translation gives CSARSQYEQYF.

This clone was counted a single time. The gene calls are TRBV20-1 and TRBJ1-2, with D perhaps matching TRBD1 (6 bases). The germline CDR1 and CDR2 sequences are DFQATT and SNEGSKA (reference sequence). Trimming took off 3 bases at V and 6 bases at J, with 11 bases between the two ends. CDR3 length: 12 amino acids. This CDR3 reads CSASRGADGYTF. In DNA, the CDR3 is TGCAGTGCTAGTCGGGGGGCGGATGGCTACACCTTC.

The CDR3 region has the DNA TGTGCCATCAGTGAGTCGCAGGGTTTTCGAGCTTTCTTT. The encoded protein is CAISESQGFRAFF. The gene calls are TRBV10-3 and TRBJ1-1, with a tentative D call TRBD1 (5 bases). The germline gives CDR1 ENHRY, CDR2 SYGVKD. This CDR3 contains 13 residues. Trimming took off 0 bases at V and 10 bases at J, with 12 bases between the two ends.

The CDR3, as DNA: TGTGCCAGCTCCCCAACGGTTGCGGACACCGGGGAGCTGTTTTTT. Encoded protein: CASSPTVADTGELFF. The chain is built from TRBV18 and TRBJ2-2; no clear D. V was clipped by 6 bases and J by 3 bases, with 14 bases between them. CDR3 size: 15 residues. CDR1 and CDR2 from the germline V gene are KGHSH and LQKENI.

The chain employs TRBV4-3 and TRBJ1-2, with a possible D match to TRBD1 (6 bases). Trimming took 0 bases from V and 4 from J, leaving 18 bases between them. In germline, CDR1 is LGHNA, CDR2 YSLEER. This CDR3 spans 17 amino acids. The DNA of the CDR3 is TGCGCCAGCAGCCAAGAGGGGGTTCAGGGGAAAGGCTATGGCTACACCTTC. The encoded protein is CASSQEGVQGKGYGYTF.

The V and J genes are TRBV27 and TRBJ2-5; 7 bases match TRBD2. This CDR3 spans 13 amino acids. Germline V lookup: CDR1 MNHEY, CDR2 SMNVEV (reference sequence). The V gene end was trimmed by 2 bases and the J gene end by 4 bases; junction bases not matched to a gene: 1. CDR3 sequence: CASSLGLVETQYF. Written as DNA, the CDR3 is TGTGCCAGCAGTTTAGGACTAGTAGAGACCCAGTACTTC.

The CDR3 sequence is CASRPRWDREVPAFF. As DNA, the CDR3 is TGTGCCAGCAGACCCAGGTGGGACAGGGAGGTCCCAGCTTTCTTT. The chain couples TRBV6-5 to TRBJ1-1; 9 bases map to TRBD1. This CDR3 has 15 amino acids. The germline gives CDR1 MNHEY, CDR2 SVGAGI. The trim removed 6 bases at V and 10 bases at J, leaving 15 bases unmatched.

This sequence joins TRBV20-1 and TRBJ1-2, with D possibly being TRBD1 (6 bases). This CDR3 comprises 16 residues. Germline-derived CDR1 and CDR2 are DFQATT and SNEGSKA (reference sequence). The germline V and J ends were trimmed by 4 bases and 3 bases, with 21 bases remaining between them. CDR3 sequence reads: CSAIDGGGRRYYGYTF. CDR3 bases: TGCAGTGCTATTGACGGGGGCGGGAGAAGGTACTATGGCTACACCTTC.

The chain carries TRBV12-3 or TRBV12-4 and TRBJ2-1, with TRBD1 matching over 8 bases. V was clipped by 11 bases and J by 2 bases; unmatched bases: 5. The CDR3 extends over 13 amino acids. The CDR3 DNA reads TGTGCCGGCCAACAGGGGGCCTACAATGAGCAGTTCTTC. Residues: CAGQQGAYNEQFF.

J is TRBJ1-1 and V is TRBV19; TRBD1 matches 8 bases. After removal of 3 bases from V and 5 bases from J, the junction contained 5 bases not matched to a gene. CDR3 length: 14 amino acids. Germline V CDR1 and CDR2: LNHDA, SQIVND (reference sequence). In DNA, the CDR3 is TGTGCCAGTAGTATCTCGACAGGGGAGACTGAAGCTTTCTTT. Translated, it gives CASSISTGETEAFF.

The chain links TRBV4-2 to TRBJ1-2; perhaps TRBD1 as D (6 bases). CDR1 is LGHNA, CDR2 YNFKEQ, per germline. This CDR3 region has 15 residues. V lost 1 base, J lost 3 bases, and 12 bases lay in between. The chain's CDR3 is CASSQVTGFDYGYTF. In DNA, the CDR3 is TGTGCCAGCAGCCAAGTAACAGGGTTTGACTATGGCTACACCTTC.

The genes are TRBV27 and TRBJ2-1; 8 bases line up with TRBD1. Trimming took 3 bases from V and 9 from J; bases not matched to a gene: 4. Germline CDR1 reads MNHEY; CDR2 reads SMNVEV (reference sequence). The CDR3 covers 13 residues. This chain's CDR3 is CASSFRQGSEQFF. CDR3 nucleotide sequence: TGTGCCAGCAGTTTTAGACAGGGGAGTGAGCAGTTCTTC.

This chain joins TRBV6-2 or TRBV6-3 and TRBJ2-5; 7 nucleotides agree with TRBD2. Germline CDR1 is MNHEY and CDR2 is SVGEGT. This CDR3 spans 16 amino acids. V was clipped by 1 base and J by 3 bases; unmatched bases: 8. The DNA for the CDR3 is TGTGCCAGCAGTTACTTAAGACGGCTAGCGGAAGAGACCCAGTACTTC. This codes for CASSYLRRLAEETQYF.

V is TRBV7-6 and J is TRBJ2-1; 11 positions agree with TRBD1. Germline loops: CDR1 SGHVS, CDR2 FNYEAQ. This CDR3 region has 16 residues. Trimming at V came to 4 bases and at J to 7 bases, leaving 9 bases not matched to a gene. CDR3 coding DNA: TGTGCCAGCAGCTCCACAGGGACAGGGGGTGAGAATGAGCAGTTCTTC. Protein sequence: CASSSTGTGGENEQFF. Using reference TRBV7-6 and TRBJ2-1 for the parts outside the CDR3, the full variable domain is GAGVSQSPRYKVTKRGQDVALRCDPISGHVSLYWYRQALGQGPEFLTYFNYEAQQDKSGLPNDRFSAERPEGSISTLTIQRTEQRDSAMYRCASSSTGTGGENEQFFGPGTRLTVL.

The CDR3 nucleotides are TGTGCTAGTGGTTTACAGGGGGCCACTGAAGCTTTCTTT. Protein product: CASGLQGATEAFF. V gene TRBV12-5 combines with J gene TRBJ1-1, with 9 bases that match TRBD1. Germline V gene data show CDR1 as LGHNT and CDR2 as FRNRAP. The J segment lost 4 bases and the V segment lost 3 bases, leaving 0 bases of the junction unmatched. CDR3 size: 13 residues.

The rearrangement joins TRBV10-3 to TRBJ1-4; the D gene is possibly TRBD1 (5 bases). The CDR3 loop spans 12 amino acids. Trimming removed 8 bases from V and 5 bases from J, with 9 bases in between. Germline CDR1 reads ENHRY; CDR2 reads SYGVKD. CDR3 loop: CAIATENEKLFF. CDR3 bases: TGTGCCATCGCGACAGAAAATGAAAAACTGTTTTTT.

V is TRBV7-3 and J is TRBJ2-1, with D uncertain. The CDR3 is 15 residues long. Germline V lookup: CDR1 SGHTA, CDR2 FQGTGA. The germline V and J ends were trimmed by 6 bases and 6 bases, with 18 bases remaining between them. The CDR3 DNA reads TGTGCCAGCAGTGTGGGCCATGAGTTTTCCAATGAGCAGTTCTTC. Its translation: CASSVGHEFSNEQFF.

This clone was recorded once. The chain employs TRBV29-1 and TRBJ2-1; D may be TRBD2 (6 bases). V lost 6 bases to trimming and J lost 8 bases, with 14 bases between them. The CDR3 is 12 amino acids. Germline V gene sequence: CDR1 SQVTM, CDR2 ANQGSEA. CDR3 coding DNA: TGCAGCGTGGGGGGTCGCCCCCATGAGCAGTTCTTC. This codes for CSVGGRPHEQFF.

This chain connects TRBV5-1 to TRBJ2-7, with 10 bases aligning to TRBD1. This CDR3 has 14 amino acids. Germline CDR1 SGHRS, CDR2 YFSETQ. With 4 bases clipped from V and 6 bases from J, the junction kept 7 bases outside the gene matches. The CDR3, as DNA: TGCGCCAGCAGCACCGGGACAGGGGAGGGCGAGCAGTACTTC. This codes for CASSTGTGEGEQYF.

The chain recombines TRBV12-3 or TRBV12-4 with TRBJ1-1; D not resolved. Deletions cut 3 bases from V and 5 bases from J, with 10 bases between. The CDR3 runs 13 residues. CDR3 sequence: CASSFTPGTEAFF. In DNA, the CDR3 is TGTGCCAGCAGTTTTACCCCCGGGACTGAAGCTTTCTTT.